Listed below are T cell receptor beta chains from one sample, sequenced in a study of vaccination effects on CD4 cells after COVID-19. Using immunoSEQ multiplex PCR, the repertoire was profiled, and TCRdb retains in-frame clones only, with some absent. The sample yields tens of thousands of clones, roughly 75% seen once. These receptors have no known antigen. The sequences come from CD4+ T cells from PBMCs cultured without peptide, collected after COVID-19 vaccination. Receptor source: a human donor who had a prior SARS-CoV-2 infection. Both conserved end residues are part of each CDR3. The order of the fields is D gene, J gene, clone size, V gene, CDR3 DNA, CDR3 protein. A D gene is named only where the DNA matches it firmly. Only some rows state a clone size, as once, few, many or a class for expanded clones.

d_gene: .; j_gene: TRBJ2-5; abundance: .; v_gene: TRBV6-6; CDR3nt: TGTGCCAGCAGTTTGGGACATGGGGCAGGACAAGAGACCCAGTACTTC; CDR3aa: CASSLGHGAGQETQYF
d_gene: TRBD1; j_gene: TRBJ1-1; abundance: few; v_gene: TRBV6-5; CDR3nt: TGTGCCAGCAGTTCCCCCCAGACAGGGTTCGCTGAAGCTTTCTTT; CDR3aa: CASSSPQTGFAEAFF
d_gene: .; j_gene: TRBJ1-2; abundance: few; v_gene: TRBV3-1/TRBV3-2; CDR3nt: TGTGCCAGCAGCCAAGATCGCTTAGGGACCTACACCTTC; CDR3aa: CASSQDRLGTYTF
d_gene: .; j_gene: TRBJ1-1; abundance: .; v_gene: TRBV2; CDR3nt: TGTGCCAGCAGTGTAGGATCGATACCCGCGGGCACTGAAGCTTTCTTT; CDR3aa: CASSVGSIPAGTEAFF
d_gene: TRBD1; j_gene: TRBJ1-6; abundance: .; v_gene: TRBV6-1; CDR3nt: TGTGCCAGCAGTGAATCAGTAGGACAGGGCAGGTCCTATAATTCACCCCTCCACTTT; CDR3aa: CASSESVGQGRSYNSPLHF
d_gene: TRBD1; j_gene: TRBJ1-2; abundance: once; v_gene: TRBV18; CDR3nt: TGTGCCAGCTCACCTGACAGGGGCGCCTATGGCTACACCTTC; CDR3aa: CASSPDRGAYGYTF
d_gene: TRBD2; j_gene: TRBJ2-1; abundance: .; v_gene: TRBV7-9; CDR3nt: TGTGCCAGCAGCTTGGAAGGACTAGCGGAGCAGTTCTTC; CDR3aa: CASSLEGLAEQFF
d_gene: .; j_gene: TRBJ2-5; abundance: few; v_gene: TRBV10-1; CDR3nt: TGCGCCCACTGGCGGGGCGCCTTCCAAGAGACCCAGTACTTC; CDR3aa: CAHWRGAFQETQYF
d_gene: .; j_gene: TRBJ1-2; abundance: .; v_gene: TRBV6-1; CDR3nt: TGTGCCAGCAGTGAATCGTGGGAAAGAGCTGGCTACACCTTC; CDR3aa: CASSESWERAGYTF
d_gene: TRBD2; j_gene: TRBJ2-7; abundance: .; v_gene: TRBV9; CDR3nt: TGTGCCAGCAGCGTAGGCACTAGCGGAAACTACGAGCAGTACTTC; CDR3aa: CASSVGTSGNYEQYF
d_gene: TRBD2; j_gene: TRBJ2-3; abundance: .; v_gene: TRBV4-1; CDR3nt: TGCGCCAGCAGCCGACTAGCGGGGGGGTCGGATACGCAGTATTTT; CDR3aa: CASSRLAGGSDTQYF
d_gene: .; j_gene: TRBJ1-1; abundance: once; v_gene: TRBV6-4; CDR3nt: TGTGCCAGCAGTGTTGCCCAGGGGTCTGAAGCTTTCTTT; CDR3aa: CASSVAQGSEAFF
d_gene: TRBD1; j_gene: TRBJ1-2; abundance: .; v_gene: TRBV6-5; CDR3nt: TGTGCCAGCAGTCTACACGTTTTACAGGGGGGGGGCTACACCTTC; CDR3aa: CASSLHVLQGGGYTF
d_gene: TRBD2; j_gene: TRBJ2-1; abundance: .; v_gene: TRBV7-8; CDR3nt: TGTGCCAGCAGCTTTAGAAGACTAGCGGCCCACAATGAGCAGTTCTTC; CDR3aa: CASSFRRLAAHNEQFF
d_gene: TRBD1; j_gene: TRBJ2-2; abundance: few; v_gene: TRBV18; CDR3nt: TGTGCCAGCTCCACAGGGACAGGGTGGAGCACCGGGGAGCTGTTTTTT; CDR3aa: CASSTGTGWSTGELFF
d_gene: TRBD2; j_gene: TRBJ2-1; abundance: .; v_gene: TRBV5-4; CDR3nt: TGTGCCAGCAGCTTAGGACTAGCGGGAGGAATATACAATGAGCAGTTCTTC; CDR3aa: CASSLGLAGGIYNEQFF
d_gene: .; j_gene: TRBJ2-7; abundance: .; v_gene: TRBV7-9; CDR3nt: TGTGCCAGCAGCCCGACGCAAGCCTACGAGCAGTACTTC; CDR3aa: CASSPTQAYEQYF
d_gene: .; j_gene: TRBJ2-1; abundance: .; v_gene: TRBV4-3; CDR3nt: TGCGCCAGCAGCCAAGAGCGCCTTAACAATGAGCAGTTCTTC; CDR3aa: CASSQERLNNEQFF
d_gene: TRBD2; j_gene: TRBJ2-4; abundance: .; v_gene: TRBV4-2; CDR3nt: TGTGCCAGCAGCCAAGACGGGACTAGCGGCAAAAACATTCAGTACTTC; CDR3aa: CASSQDGTSGKNIQYF
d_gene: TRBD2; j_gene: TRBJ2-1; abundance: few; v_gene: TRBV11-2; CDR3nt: TGTGCCAGCAGCAGAAATAGCGGGAGTCTGGTAGGTGAGCAGTTCTTC; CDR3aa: CASSRNSGSLVGEQFF
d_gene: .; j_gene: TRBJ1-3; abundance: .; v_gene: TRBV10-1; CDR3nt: TGCGCCAGCAGTGAGTTCCCGGTAACTGGAAACACCATATATTTT; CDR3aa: CASSEFPVTGNTIYF
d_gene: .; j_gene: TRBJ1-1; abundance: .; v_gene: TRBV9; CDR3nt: TGTGCCAGCAGCGTACAGGGAACGGCTGAAGCTTTCTTT; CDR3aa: CASSVQGTAEAFF
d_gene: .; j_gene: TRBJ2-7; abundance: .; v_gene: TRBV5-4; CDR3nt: TGTGCCAGCAGCCTGGCCCTACGGGCCGAGCAGTACTTC; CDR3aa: CASSLALRAEQYF
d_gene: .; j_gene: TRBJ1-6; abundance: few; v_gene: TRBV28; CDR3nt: TGTGCCAGCAGTTTACCACAGGGAAGGGTGTCACCCCTCCACTTT; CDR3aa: CASSLPQGRVSPLHF
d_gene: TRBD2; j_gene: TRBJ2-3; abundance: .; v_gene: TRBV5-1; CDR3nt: TGCGCCAGCAGCTCGTCCCAGACTAGCGGCGACCCCTTTCTCCCAGATACGCAGTATTTT; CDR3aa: CASSSSQTSGDPFLPDTQYF
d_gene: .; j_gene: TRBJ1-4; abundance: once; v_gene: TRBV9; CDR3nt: TGTGCCAGCAGCGTAGGCGGGGACGATGAAAAACTGTTTTTT; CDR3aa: CASSVGGDDEKLFF
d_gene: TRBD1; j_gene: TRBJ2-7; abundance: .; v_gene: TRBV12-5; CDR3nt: TGTGCTAGTGGTCAAGCTTCCGGGACAGGGGGTTCCTACGAGCAGTACTTC; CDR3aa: CASGQASGTGGSYEQYF
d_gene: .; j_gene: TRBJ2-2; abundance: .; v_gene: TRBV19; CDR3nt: TGTGCCAGTAGCTCTCCGGGGCAGCAGAACACCGGGGAGCTGTTTTTT; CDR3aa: CASSSPGQQNTGELFF
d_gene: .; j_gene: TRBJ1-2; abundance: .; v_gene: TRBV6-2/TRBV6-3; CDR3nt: TGTGCCAGCAGTTACCAGGGAAGAGGATATGGCTACACCTTC; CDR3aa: CASSYQGRGYGYTF
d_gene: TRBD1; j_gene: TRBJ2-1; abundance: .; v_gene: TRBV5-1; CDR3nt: TGCGCCAGCAGCGGGCAGGGGGCCGGTTACAATGAGCAGTTCTTC; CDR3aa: CASSGQGAGYNEQFF
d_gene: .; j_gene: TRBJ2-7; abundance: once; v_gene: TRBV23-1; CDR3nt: TGCGCCAGCAATAGTCGACTTACTTCCTACGAGCAGTACTTC; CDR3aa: CASNSRLTSYEQYF
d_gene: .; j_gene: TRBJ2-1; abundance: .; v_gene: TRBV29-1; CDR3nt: TGCAGCGTTGAGTCGCGGGCGGCAGGGCTCTACAATGAGCAGTTCTTC; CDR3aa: CSVESRAAGLYNEQFF
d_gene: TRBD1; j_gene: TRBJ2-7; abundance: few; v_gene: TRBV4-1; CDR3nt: TGCGCCAGCAGCCAATCTACCGGGACAGGGAGCTACGAGCAGTACTTC; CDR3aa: CASSQSTGTGSYEQYF
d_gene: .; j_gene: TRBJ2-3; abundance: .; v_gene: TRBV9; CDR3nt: TGTGCCAGCAGCGATCGGCAGGGCGGAGGAGATACGCAGTATTTT; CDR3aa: CASSDRQGGGDTQYF
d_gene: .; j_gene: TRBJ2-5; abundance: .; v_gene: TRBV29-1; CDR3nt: TGCAGCGTGGGACATTCAGCTTCCCAAGAGACCCAGTACTTC; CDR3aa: CSVGHSASQETQYF
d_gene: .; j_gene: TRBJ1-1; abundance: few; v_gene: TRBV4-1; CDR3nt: TGCGCCAGCAGCCAAGTACTTGTCAGCCGTAATGGGGCTTTCTTT; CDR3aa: CASSQVLVSRNGAFF
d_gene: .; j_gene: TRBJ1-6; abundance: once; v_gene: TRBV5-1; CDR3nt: TGCGCCAGCAACAAATCCCCCCGGGCTCAACCTCTCCACTTT; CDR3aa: CASNKSPRAQPLHF
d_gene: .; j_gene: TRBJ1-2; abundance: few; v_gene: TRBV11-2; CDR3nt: TGTGCCAGCAGCGCCGCCTTCACAGGGAACTATGGCTACACCTTC; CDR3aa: CASSAAFTGNYGYTF